Listed here is a single TCR beta chain. The data are from a study of blood T cell repertoires in COVID-19. Across the study: T cells, B-cell-depleted T cells, or PBMCs supplied cDNA or gDNA.

Generated by immunoSEQ multiplex PCR, the TCRdb table keeps only in-frame clones and is missing some. The repertoire has approximately 210,000 clones, 80% to 85% of them found once; the top ten carry approximately 20%. The germline V and J ends were trimmed by 6 bases and 6 bases, with 15 bases remaining between them. Germline CDR1 and CDR2: SQVTM and ANQGSEA. The CDR3 has 13 residues. Material: peripheral blood. The clonotype was recovered from a man aged 25-45 years with active or convalescent COVID-19. The genes are TRBV29-1 and TRBJ2-1; weak D call: TRBD2 (6 bases). CDR3 protein: CSVTSILLNEQFF. The CDR3 region has the DNA TGCAGCGTGACTAGTATTCTGCTCAATGAGCAGTTCTTC.